The 15 T cell receptor beta chains in this list originate from one sample, sequenced in a study of shared clonotypes between healthy human individuals. Generated by immunoSEQ multiplex PCR, the TCRdb table keeps only in-frame clones and is missing some. The sample includes around 1.9 million clones, approximately 92% of them seen just once. Selected positively for CCR7 and CD45RO-negative, naive CD8 cells excluded terminally differentiated effector memory CD45RA+ cells. Specimen: naive CD8+ T cells from PBMCs. All receptors come from a man younger than 30 in good health. Some clones in this sample may be carry-over from other donors' samples.

This chain links TRBV9 with TRBJ1-1; no clear D gene. Trimming took off 0 bases at V and 0 bases at J, with 12 bases between the two ends. Germline CDR1 and CDR2: SGDLS and YYNGEE. There are 16 residues in the CDR3. The CDR3 is CASSVGLGALNTEAFF. The CDR3 DNA is TGTGCCAGCAGCGTAGGTCTCGGAGCTCTGAACACTGAAGCTTTCTTT.

V gene TRBV9 combines with J gene TRBJ2-1; D tentatively reads TRBD1 or TRBD2 (7 bases each). This CDR3 is 14 amino acids long. In germline, CDR1 is SGDLS, CDR2 YYNGEE. Trimming pared 6 bases from V and 6 bases from J, leaving 16 bases between. The CDR3 reads CASTPGGDINEQFF. The CDR3 nucleotides read TGTGCCAGCACCCCAGGGGGGGATATCAATGAGCAGTTCTTC.

The chain has TRBV10-2 and TRBJ1-1; perhaps TRBD1 as D (6 bases). The CDR3 sequence is 14 residues long. The V end was cut by 7 bases, the J end by 0 bases, with 12 bases between. Germline V CDR1 and CDR2: WSHSY, SAAADI. The CDR3 here is CASTGQGMNTEAFF. CDR3 coding DNA: TGCGCCAGCACGGGTCAGGGGATGAACACTGAAGCTTTCTTT.

The chain links TRBV6-5 to TRBJ2-7; no reliable D call. The germline V gene encodes CDR1 MNHEY and CDR2 SVGAGI. The ends were cut back, 2 bases at V and 5 bases at J, with 10 bases in the middle. CDR3 length equals 13 residues. The CDR3 DNA is TGTGCCAGCAGTTACGTTGAGCGCGACGAGCAGTACTTC. Protein product: CASSYVERDEQYF.

The chain carries TRBV4-1 and TRBJ1-2; D is undetermined. This CDR3 contains 15 residues. Germline V gene lookup returns CDR1 MGHRA and CDR2 YSYEKL. V was cut by 1 base and J by 4 bases, with 13 bases left in between. The CDR3 protein is CASSQVPSSVYGYTF. CDR3 in DNA: TGCGCCAGCAGCCAAGTCCCGAGCAGCGTCTATGGCTACACCTTC.

The chain recombines TRBV7-6 with TRBJ2-3, with TRBD2 identical over 14 bases. The germline CDR1 and CDR2 sequences are SGHVS and FNYEAQ. V was pared by 3 bases and J by 0 bases, with 5 bases of the junction left unmatched. CDR3 size: 18 residues. This CDR3 reads CASSLGLAGVGSTDTQYF. The CDR3, as DNA: TGTGCCAGCAGCTTGGGACTAGCGGGAGTAGGGAGCACAGATACGCAGTATTTT.

In this sample, this clone turned up a few times. Other DNA sequences of this sample code for an identical CDR3. The gene calls are TRBV19 and TRBJ2-1; D is undetermined. CDR1 is LNHDA and CDR2 is SQIVND in the germline V gene (reference sequence). There are 12 residues in the CDR3. The V end lost 3 bases, the J end lost 3 bases, and 3 bases lay between the germline ends. The CDR3 reads CASSIGYNEQFF. The DNA for the CDR3 is TGTGCCAGTAGTATTGGCTACAATGAGCAGTTCTTC.

The chain links TRBV7-8 to TRBJ2-3; D not certain. Trimming stripped 2 bases from V and 1 base from J, with 4 bases between. The CDR3 has 13 amino acids. The germline CDR1 and CDR2 sequences are SGHVS and FQNEAQ. CDR3 bases: TGTGCCAGCAGCTTAATTGGCACAGATACGCAGTATTTT. Its protein product is CASSLIGTDTQYF. The full variable domain, completed using reference TRBV7-8 and TRBJ2-3, is GAGVSQSPRYKVAKRGQDVALRCDPISGHVSLFWYQQALGQGPEFLTYFQNEAQLDKSGLPSDRFFAERPEGSVSTLKIQRTQQEDSAVYLCASSLIGTDTQYFGPGTRLTVL.

This chain connects TRBV18 to TRBJ1-2; D is perhaps TRBD1 (6 bases). Trimming cost V 2 bases and J 0 bases, with 16 bases left between them. Germline values: CDR1 KGHSH, CDR2 LQKENI. The CDR3 length is 17 residues. The CDR3 region has the DNA TGTGCCAGCTCACCAAGCAGGGGCGCAACGACTAACTATGGCTACACCTTC. This codes for CASSPSRGATTNYGYTF.

V usage is TRBV5-1 and J usage is TRBJ2-7, with a tentative D call TRBD1 (6 bases). Germline values: CDR1 SGHRS, CDR2 YFSETQ. Trimming left V 4 bases short and J 3 bases short, with 14 bases between. The CDR3 is made up of 14 amino acids. The CDR3 region is CASSLRTQGYEQYF. Written as DNA, the CDR3 is TGCGCCAGCAGCCTAAGAACACAGGGCTACGAGCAGTACTTC.

The chain couples TRBV5-1 to TRBJ2-3; TRBD1 matches at 9 bases. Trimming took 0 bases from V and 3 from J; bases not matched to a gene: 8. There are 17 residues in the CDR3. Germline CDR1 SGHRS, CDR2 YFSETQ. CDR3 DNA: TGCGCCAGCAGCTTGGCTACCCGGACAGGGGAAACAGATACGCAGTATTTT. Its translation is CASSLATRTGETDTQYF.

The chain employs TRBV7-7 and TRBJ2-2, with D possibly TRBD2 on 6 matching bases. From germline, CDR1 is SSHAT and CDR2 FNYEAQ (reference sequence). V lost 1 base and J 0 bases, leaving 9 bases between the germline ends. The length of the CDR3 is 16 residues. The chain's CDR3 is CASSLVGGTNTGELFF. As DNA, the CDR3 is TGTGCCAGCAGCTTAGTTGGGGGGACGAACACCGGGGAGCTGTTTTTT. Using reference TRBV7-7 and TRBJ2-2 for the parts outside the CDR3, the full variable domain is GAGVSQSPRYKVTKRGQDVTLRCDPISSHATLYWYQQALGQGPEFLTYFNYEAQPDKSGLPSDRFSAERPEGSISTLTIQRTEQRDSAMYRCASSLVGGTNTGELFFGEGSRLTVL.

The table lists this clone with a count of one. The V and J genes are TRBV29-1 and TRBJ1-2, with 11 bases aligning to TRBD1. Trimming cost V 7 bases and J 11 bases; bases outside gene matches: 6. The CDR3 contains 11 residues. Germline V gene data show CDR1 as SQVTM and CDR2 as ANQGSEA. The CDR3 DNA follows: TGCAGCGAAAGGACAGGGGGCGCGTACACCTTC. Protein: CSERTGGAYTF.

V is TRBV6-1 and J is TRBJ2-5; D remains ambiguous. The CDR3 has 12 amino acids. Trimming cost V 5 bases and J 5 bases, with 9 bases left between them. Germline loops: CDR1 MNHNS, CDR2 SASEGT. CDR3 nucleotides: TGTGCCAGCAGTCCCTATGGGGAGACCCAGTACTTC. This gives the protein CASSPYGETQYF.

The V call is TRBV19, the J call TRBJ2-7, with no clear D. Germline values: CDR1 LNHDA, CDR2 SQIVND (reference sequence). This CDR3 spans 14 amino acids. Trimming removed 3 bases from V and 2 bases from J, with 11 bases in between. The CDR3 sequence is CASSIGDPPYEQYF. In nucleotides, the CDR3 is TGTGCCAGTAGTATCGGAGACCCCCCCTACGAGCAGTACTTC.